This TCR beta chain was obtained from a study of T cells in Graves' hyperthyroidism and ophthalmopathy. Study findings and constraints: Peripheral blood also featured most of the thyroid clonotypes expanded above 0.001. It was a median around seven months before onset that the model predicted ophthalmopathy. Ophthalmopathy could be told apart from stable hyperthyroidism with a 13 V-J model.

Amplified TCR beta CDR3 regions came from RNA transcripts. RT-PCR in the first round (using the HTBI primer set) targeted the TCR CDR3. MiXCR was run by TCRdb on the multiplex PCR reads, yielding one entry per CDR3 protein. The sample includes roughly 500,000 distinct CDR3 sequences, 35% to 50% seen only once; the top ten take about two fifths. Patients with uncontrolled infections, other autoimmune diseases, pregnancy or lactation were excluded. As concerns this clonotype: What it recognizes is unknown.

This receptor was obtained from an adult woman with Graves' disease, either hyperthyroidism or ophthalmopathy (not recorded which). What was sequenced was peripheral blood or thyroid tissue (not recorded which).

CDR3 in amino acids: CASRRDSSPLKLFF. CDR3 nucleotide sequence: TGTGCCAGCAGGAGAGACAGCTCCCCTTTGAAACTGTTTTTT. V and J are TRBV2 and TRBJ1-4; D is perhaps TRBD1 (5 bases). The germline V gene encodes CDR1 SNHLY and CDR2 FYNNEI. Trimming shortened V by 6 bases and J by 11 bases, and 19 bases separated the two germline ends. The CDR3 length is 14 residues.